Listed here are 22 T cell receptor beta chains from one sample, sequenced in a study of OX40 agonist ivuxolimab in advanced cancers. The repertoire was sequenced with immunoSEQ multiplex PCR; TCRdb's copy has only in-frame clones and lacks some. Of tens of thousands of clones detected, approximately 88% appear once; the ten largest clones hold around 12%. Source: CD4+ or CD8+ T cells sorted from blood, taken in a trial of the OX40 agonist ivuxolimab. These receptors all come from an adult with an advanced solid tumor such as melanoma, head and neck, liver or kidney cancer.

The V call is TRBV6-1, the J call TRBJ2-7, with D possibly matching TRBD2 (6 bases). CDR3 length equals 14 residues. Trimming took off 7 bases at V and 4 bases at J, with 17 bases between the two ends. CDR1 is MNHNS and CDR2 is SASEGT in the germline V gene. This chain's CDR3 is CASTPGQGGYEQYF. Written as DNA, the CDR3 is TGTGCCAGCACGCCGGGGCAGGGAGGATACGAGCAGTACTTC.

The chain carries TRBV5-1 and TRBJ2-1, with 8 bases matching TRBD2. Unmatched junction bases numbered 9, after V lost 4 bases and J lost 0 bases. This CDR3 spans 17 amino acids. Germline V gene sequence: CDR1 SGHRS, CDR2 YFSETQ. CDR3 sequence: CASSRAGLARSYNEQFF. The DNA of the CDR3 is TGCGCCAGCAGCCGCGCTGGACTAGCCCGCTCCTACAATGAGCAGTTCTTC.

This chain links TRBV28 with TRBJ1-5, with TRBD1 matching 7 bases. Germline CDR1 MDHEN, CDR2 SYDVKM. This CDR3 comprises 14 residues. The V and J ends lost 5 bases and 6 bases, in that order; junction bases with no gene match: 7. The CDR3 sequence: CASSPSGGAQPQHF. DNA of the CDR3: TGTGCCAGCAGTCCCTCAGGGGGGGCTCAGCCCCAGCATTTT. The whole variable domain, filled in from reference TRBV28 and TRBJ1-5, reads DVKVTQSSRYLVKRTGEKVFLECVQDMDHENMFWYRQDPGLGLRLIYFSYDVKMKEKGDIPEGYSVSREKKERFSLILESASTNQTSMYLCASSPSGGAQPQHFGDGTRLSIL.

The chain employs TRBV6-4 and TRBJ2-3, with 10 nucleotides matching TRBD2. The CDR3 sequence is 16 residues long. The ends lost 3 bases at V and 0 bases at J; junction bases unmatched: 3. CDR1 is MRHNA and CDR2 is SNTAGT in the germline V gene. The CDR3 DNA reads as TGTGCCAGCAGTGATCTAGCGGGGGCAAGCACAGATACGCAGTATTTT. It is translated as CASSDLAGASTDTQYF.

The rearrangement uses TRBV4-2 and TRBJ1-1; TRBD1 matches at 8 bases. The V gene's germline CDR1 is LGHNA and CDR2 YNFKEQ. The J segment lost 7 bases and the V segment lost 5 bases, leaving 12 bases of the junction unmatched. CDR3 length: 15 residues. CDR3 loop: CASSLDYRGLDEAFF. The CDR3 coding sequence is TGTGCCAGCAGCTTGGATTACAGGGGGTTGGATGAAGCTTTCTTT.

The CDR3 loop reads CASSFRTGLVNNEQFF. DNA for the CDR3: TGTGCCAGCAGCTTTCGGACAGGGTTGGTCAACAATGAGCAGTTCTTC. The chain couples TRBV7-9 to TRBJ2-1; 8 bases align to TRBD1. Germline CDR1 and CDR2: SEHNR and FQNEAQ (reference sequence). This CDR3 is 16 amino acids long. J lost 5 bases, V lost 3 bases, and 9 bases had no gene match.

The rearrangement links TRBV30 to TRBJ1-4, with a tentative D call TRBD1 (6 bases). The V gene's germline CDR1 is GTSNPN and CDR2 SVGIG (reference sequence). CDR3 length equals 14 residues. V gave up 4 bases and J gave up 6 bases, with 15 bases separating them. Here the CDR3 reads CAWTTGSLDEKLFF. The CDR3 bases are TGTGCCTGGACCACAGGGTCGCTCGATGAAAAACTGTTTTTT.

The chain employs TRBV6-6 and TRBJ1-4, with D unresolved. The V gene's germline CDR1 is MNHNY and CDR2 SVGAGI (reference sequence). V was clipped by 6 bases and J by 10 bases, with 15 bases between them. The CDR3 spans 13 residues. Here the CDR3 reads CASSKAVSGKLFF. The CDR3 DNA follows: TGTGCCAGCAGCAAGGCGGTGTCCGGAAAACTGTTTTTT.

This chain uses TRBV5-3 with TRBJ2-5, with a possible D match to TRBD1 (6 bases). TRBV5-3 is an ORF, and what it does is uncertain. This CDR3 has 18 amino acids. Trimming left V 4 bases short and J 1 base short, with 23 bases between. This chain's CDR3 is CARSITGLGRGFQETQYF. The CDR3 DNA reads TGTGCCAGAAGCATAACAGGGTTGGGTAGGGGGTTCCAAGAGACCCAGTACTTC.

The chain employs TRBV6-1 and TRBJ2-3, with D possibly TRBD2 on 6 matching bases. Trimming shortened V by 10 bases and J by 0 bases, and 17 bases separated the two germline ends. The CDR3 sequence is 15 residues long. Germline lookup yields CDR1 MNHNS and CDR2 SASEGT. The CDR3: CAIQRAGTSTDTQYF. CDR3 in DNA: TGTGCCATTCAACGGGCGGGAACTAGCACAGATACGCAGTATTTT.

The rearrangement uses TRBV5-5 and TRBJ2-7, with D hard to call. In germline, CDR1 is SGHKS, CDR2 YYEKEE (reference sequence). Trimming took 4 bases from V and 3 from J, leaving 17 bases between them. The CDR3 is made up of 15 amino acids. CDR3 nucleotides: TGTGCCAGCAGCATAGGCCTTGTAGGGTTCTACGAGCAGTACTTC. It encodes CASSIGLVGFYEQYF.

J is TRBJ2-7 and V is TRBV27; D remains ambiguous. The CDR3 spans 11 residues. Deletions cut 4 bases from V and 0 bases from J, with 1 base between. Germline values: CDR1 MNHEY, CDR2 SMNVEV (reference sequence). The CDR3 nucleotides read TGTGCCAGCAGTTCCTCCTACGAGCAGTACTTC. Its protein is CASSSSYEQYF.

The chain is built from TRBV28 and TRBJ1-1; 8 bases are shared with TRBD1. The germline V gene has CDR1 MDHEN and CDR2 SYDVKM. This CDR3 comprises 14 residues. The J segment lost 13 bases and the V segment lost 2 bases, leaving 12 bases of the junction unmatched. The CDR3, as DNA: TGTGCCAGCAGTTTAAATGGACAGGGAAGAAGGAGTTTCTTT. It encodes CASSLNGQGRRSFF. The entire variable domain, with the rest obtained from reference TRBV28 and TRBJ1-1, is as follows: DVKVTQSSRYLVKRTGEKVFLECVQDMDHENMFWYRQDPGLGLRLIYFSYDVKMKEKGDIPEGYSVSREKKERFSLILESASTNQTSMYLCASSLNGQGRRSFFGQGTRLTVV.

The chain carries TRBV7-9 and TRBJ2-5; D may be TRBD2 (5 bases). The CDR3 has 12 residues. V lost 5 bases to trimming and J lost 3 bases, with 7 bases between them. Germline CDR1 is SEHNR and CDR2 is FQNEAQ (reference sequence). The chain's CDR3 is CASSLSEETQYF. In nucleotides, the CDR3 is TGTGCCAGCAGCCTTAGCGAAGAGACCCAGTACTTC.

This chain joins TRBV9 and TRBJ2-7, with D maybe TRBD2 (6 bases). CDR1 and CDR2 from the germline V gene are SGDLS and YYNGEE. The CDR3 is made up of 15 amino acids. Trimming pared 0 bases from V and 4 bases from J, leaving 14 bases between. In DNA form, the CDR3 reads TGTGCCAGCAGCGTAGGACGGGAGAAAGATTACGAGCAGTACTTC. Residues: CASSVGREKDYEQYF.

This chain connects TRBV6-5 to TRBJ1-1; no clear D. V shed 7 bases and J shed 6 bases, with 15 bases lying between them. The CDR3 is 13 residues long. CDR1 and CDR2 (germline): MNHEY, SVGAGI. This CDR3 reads CASTAPGSAEAFF. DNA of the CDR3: TGTGCCAGCACTGCGCCTGGAAGTGCTGAAGCTTTCTTT.

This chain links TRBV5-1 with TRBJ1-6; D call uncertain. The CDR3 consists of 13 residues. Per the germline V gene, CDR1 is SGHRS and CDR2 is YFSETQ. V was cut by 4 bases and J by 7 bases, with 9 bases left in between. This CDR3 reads CASSPGQNSPLHF. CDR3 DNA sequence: TGCGCCAGCAGCCCGGGCCAAAATTCACCCCTCCACTTT.

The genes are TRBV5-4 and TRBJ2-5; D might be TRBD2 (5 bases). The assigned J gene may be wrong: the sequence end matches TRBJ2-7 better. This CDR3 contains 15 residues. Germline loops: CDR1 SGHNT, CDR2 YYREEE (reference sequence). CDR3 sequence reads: CASRQAGKKSYEQYF. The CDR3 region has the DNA TGTGCCAGCAGACAAGCCGGGAAAAAATCTTACGAGCAGTACTTC.

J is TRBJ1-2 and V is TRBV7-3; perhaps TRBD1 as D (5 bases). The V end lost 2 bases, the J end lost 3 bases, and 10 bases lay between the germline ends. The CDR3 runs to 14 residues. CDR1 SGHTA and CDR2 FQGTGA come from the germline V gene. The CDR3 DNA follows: TGTGCCAGCAGCTTAGCGGGACTGGACTATGGCTACACCTTC. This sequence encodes CASSLAGLDYGYTF.

The CDR3 coding sequence is TGTGCCAGCAGTTTAATGGAGGGCAGGGGGCGCCAGGACTATGGCTACACCTTC. Translation gives CASSLMEGRGRQDYGYTF. The chain links TRBV28 to TRBJ1-2; TRBD1 matches 8 bases. The CDR3 totals 18 residues. V shed 2 bases and J 3 bases; nucleotides not matched to a gene: 14. From germline, CDR1 is MDHEN and CDR2 SYDVKM.

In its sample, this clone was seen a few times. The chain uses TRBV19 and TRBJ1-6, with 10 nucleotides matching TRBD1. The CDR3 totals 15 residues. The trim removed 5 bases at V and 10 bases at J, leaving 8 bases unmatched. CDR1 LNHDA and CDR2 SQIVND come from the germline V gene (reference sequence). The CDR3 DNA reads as TGTGCCAGTAGTCCCCTCGGGACAGGGGACTCACCCCTCCACTTT. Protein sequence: CASSPLGTGDSPLHF. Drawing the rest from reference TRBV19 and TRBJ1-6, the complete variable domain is DGGITQSPKYLFRKEGQNVTLSCEQNLNHDAMYWYRQDPGQGLRLIYYSQIVNDFQKGDIAEGYSVSREKKESFPLTVTSAQKNPTAFYLCASSPLGTGDSPLHFGNGTRLTVT.

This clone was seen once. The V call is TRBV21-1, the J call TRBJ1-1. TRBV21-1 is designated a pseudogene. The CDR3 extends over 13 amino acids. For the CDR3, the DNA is TGTGCCAGCAGCCCACTCGAGTGGGCTGAAGCTTTCTTT. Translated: CASSPLEWAEAFF.